The present TCR beta chain was sequenced within a study of T cell responses to AZD1222 COVID-19 vaccine (dated by TCRdb to the early 2020s). A note on the overall study: AZD1222 recipients with second doses at about 4 weeks or about 12 weeks were pooled, because spike-specific TCR depth and breadth did not differ between schedules. A total of about 230 trial participants underwent TCR sequencing, of whom about 210 received two doses of AZD1222 and approximately 25 received two doses of the MenACWY control vaccine. Trial participants were enrolled by age into 18-55, 56-69 and 70-plus year subgroups, with about 150, 27 and 61 TCR-sequenced participants respectively.

In the germline V gene, CDR1 corresponds to SGHNT and CDR2 to YENEEA. Counted from cysteine to phenylalanine, this CDR3 has 13 amino acids. Solely the CDR3 DNA is kept, with 39 bases framed from the first base. V is shortened by 0 bases, J by 5 bases, and the region joining them spans 2 bases. In the paper's terms, the time point label means: baseline before first vaccination. The vaccinee samples were drawn from two UK trials, COV001 and COV002, one of which was a single-blind randomized controlled phase 2/3 trial testing AZD1222 (ChAdOx1 nCoV-19) in healthy adults. For TCRbeta chain sequencing, PBMC samples from trial participants were taken at day 0 and at day 28 after the second dose. The CDR3 regions of human TCRbeta chains were subjected to immunosequencing. On the study's bioinformatics: TCRs in the repertoires were compared against a reference library of SARS-CoV-2-specific TCRs that had been generated with the MIRA antigen-specificity platform. Breadth was defined as the fraction of unique TCRs that were SARS-CoV-2-associated, and depth was defined as the fraction of total T cells that were SARS-CoV-2-associated. Using the MIRA data, each spike-specific TCR was assigned both to the spike region to which the TCR was reactive and to a CD4 or CD8 class. Log10-transformed breadth and depth values were compared by one-way ANOVA with Sidak's multiple comparisons tests. What TCRdb holds here is the immuneACCESS table cut down to in-frame rearrangements. Part of the clones is not present; checked against another copy, under half of the missing clones reflect an unresolved V gene, and the others are unexplained. The V and J calls and clone size were taken over from that table, and D and trimming were inferred from the DNA. Present in this sample are about 170,000 clones, roughly 89% of which were seen just once. The ten largest clones add up to over 1.5% of the sample.

A remark on this clone: There is no known antigen for this receptor. No much larger clone is present one base from it, and per-base qualities are unavailable.

The study at large found these results: Because no samples from the day 14 peak response were available, repertoires could be characterized only after the peak T cell response. Participants were mostly white British, with more females than males. The authors suggested clonal diversity may have been underestimated. Conclusions about previously exposed vaccinees were limited because only a handful of AZD1222 recipients were SARS-CoV-2 seropositive at baseline. The 56-69-year group was small, and its depth increase did not reach significance, likely because of low power. Vaccine-associated CD4 TCRs spanned the whole spike protein, with dominant responses in regions 160-218 and 743-854. Epitopes outside the regions mutated in the B.1.351 and B.1.1.7 variants were reportedly recognized by nearly half of the unique spike-specific TCRs. After two AZD1222 doses, both the breadth and the depth of spike-specific TCRs were significantly higher than at day 0 and than in MenACWY recipients.

This chain is built from TRBV11-3 and TRBJ1-6; no D gene is confidently identified. This sequence originates from an adult in good health. The material was peripheral blood, obtained on day 0 of AZD1222 vaccination. The CDR3: CASSLDNNSPLHF. The DNA sequence is given as TGTGCCAGCAGCTTAGATAATAATTCACCCCTCCACTTT.